Below, one T cell receptor (beta chain) is given with its context. The sample is drawn from a study of control samples from healthy donors and cancer patients. V shed 3 bases, J shed 3 bases, and the junction held 8 bases outside the gene matches. There are 16 residues in the CDR3. Germline values: CDR1 MNHEY, CDR2 SMNVEV (reference sequence). The assay was immunoSEQ multiplex PCR, and TCRdb's table has in-frame clones only and misses some. Seen here are 70,000 to 80,000 clones, around 90% observed once, and the top ten hold under 2.5%. The chain has TRBV27 and TRBJ2-5, with TRBD2 matching 9 bases. The sequenced sample was PBMCs. The sequence was obtained from a woman aged 55-69 years with head and neck cancer. As DNA, the CDR3 is TGTGCCAGCAGTTTTTTTGGTAGCGGGAGAGAAGAGACCCAGTACTTC. Its translation: CASSFFGSGREETQYF.